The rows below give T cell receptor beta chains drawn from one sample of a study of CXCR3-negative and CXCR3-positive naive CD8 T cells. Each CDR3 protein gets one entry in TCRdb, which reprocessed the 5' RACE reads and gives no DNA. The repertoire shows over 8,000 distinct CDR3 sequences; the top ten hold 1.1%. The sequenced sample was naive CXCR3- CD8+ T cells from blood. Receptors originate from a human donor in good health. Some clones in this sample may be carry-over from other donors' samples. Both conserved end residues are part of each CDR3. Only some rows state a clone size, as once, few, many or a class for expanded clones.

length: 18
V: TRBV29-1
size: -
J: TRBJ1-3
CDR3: CSVEEGDSGHLSGNTIYF

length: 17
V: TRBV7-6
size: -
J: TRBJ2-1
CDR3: CASSGTSGPSSYNEQFF

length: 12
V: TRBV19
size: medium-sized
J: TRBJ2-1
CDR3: CASGPPYNEQFF

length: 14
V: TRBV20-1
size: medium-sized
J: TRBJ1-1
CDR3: CSASPLGSDTEAFF

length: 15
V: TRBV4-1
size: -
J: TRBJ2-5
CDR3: CASSQALALQETQYF

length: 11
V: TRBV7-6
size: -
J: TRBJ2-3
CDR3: CASSTTDTQYF

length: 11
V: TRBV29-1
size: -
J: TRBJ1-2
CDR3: CSVRRFDGYTF

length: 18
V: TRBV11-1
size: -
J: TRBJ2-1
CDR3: CASSSGPSTGGSYNEQFF

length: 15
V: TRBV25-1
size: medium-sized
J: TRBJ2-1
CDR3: CASSEMTGGFNEQFF

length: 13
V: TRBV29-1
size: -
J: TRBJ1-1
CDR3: CSVRGSTEIEAFF

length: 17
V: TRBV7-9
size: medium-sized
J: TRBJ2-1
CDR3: CASSSSGQTPSYNEQFF

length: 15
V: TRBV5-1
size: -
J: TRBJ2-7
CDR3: CASSDPGQGVYEQYF

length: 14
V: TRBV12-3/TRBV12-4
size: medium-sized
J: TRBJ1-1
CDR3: CASTLSMTATEAFF

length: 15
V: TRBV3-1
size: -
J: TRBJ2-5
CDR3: CASQVVDNLQETQYF

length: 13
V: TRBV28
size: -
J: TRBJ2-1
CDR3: CASRKREVDEQFF

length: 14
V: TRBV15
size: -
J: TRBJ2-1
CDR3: CATSRERGYNEQFF

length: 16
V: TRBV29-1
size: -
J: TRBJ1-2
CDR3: CSAHFPRDRTMYEYTF

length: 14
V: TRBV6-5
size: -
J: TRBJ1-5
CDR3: CASSPQGDARPQHF

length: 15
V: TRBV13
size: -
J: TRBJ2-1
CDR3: CASSLAETENNEQFF

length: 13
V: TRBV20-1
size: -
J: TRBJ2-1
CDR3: CSAPTDDYNEQFF

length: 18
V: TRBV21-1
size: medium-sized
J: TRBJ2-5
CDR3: CASAQQPGGCFLLETQYF

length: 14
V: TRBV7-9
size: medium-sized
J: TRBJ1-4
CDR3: CASSPTAPNEKLFF

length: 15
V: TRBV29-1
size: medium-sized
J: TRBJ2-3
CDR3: CSADGTRASTDTQYF